The TCR beta chain described here comes from a study of shared clonotypes between healthy human individuals. Study observations and caveats: Genetic and exposure-history diversity was limited by the few donors.

This clone was seen just once. Its specificity is unknown. Deep was the level at which the assay was run. Repertoires were generated with immunoSEQ multiplex PCR, while TCRdb's copy carries only in-frame clones and drops some. Here the sample spans about 1,500,000 clones, approximately 96% being singletons. Trimming took 4 bases from V and 4 from J, leaving 6 bases between them. CDR1 is SGHNT, CDR2 YYREEE, per germline (reference sequence). The CDR3 extends over 13 amino acids. V usage is TRBV5-4 and J usage is TRBJ2-6, with D unresolved. This TCR derives from a man between 25 and 39 years old in good health. The source material was naive CD4+ T cells sorted from blood. As for subset: CD45RA+ positively selected. In DNA form, the CDR3 reads TGTGCCAGCAGCCGGCCCGGGGCCAACGTCCTGACTTTC. Encoded protein: CASSRPGANVLTF.